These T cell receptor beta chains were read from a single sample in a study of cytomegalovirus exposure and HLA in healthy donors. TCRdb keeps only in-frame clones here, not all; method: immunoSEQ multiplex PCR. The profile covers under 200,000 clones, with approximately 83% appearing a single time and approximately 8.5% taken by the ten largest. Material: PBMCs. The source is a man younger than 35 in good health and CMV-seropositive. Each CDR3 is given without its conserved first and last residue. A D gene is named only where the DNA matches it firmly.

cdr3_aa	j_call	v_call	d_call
SVDEGAISGYT	TRBJ1-2	TRBV29-1	TRBD1
ASSHPWVMDRGKYEQY	TRBJ2-7	TRBV4-1	TRBD1
ASSTGGNYGYT	TRBJ1-2	TRBV5-1	TRBD1
ASSFAGTTYEQY	TRBJ2-7	TRBV5-5	NA
ASSFAGTGPDTEAF	TRBJ1-1	TRBV6-5	TRBD1
SVTFFRQETQY	TRBJ2-5	TRBV29-1	NA
ASSSRQGATDTQY	TRBJ2-3	TRBV7-6	TRBD1
ASSELGQGDTEAF	TRBJ1-1	TRBV10-2	NA
ASSAQEGGGYEQY	TRBJ2-7	TRBV9	NA
AIGQGTDTQY	TRBJ2-3	TRBV10-3	NA
ASEGVDGYT	TRBJ1-2	TRBV9	NA
ASSYNREGNQPQH	TRBJ1-5	TRBV6-5	NA
ASNQLHGTQY	TRBJ2-3	TRBV6-5	NA
SSSDGGAEAF	TRBJ1-1	TRBV7-9	NA
SARAGETQY	TRBJ2-5	TRBV20-1	NA
AGEGQGARGYT	TRBJ1-2	TRBV30	TRBD1
ASSVVQVYSNQPQH	TRBJ1-5	TRBV19	NA
ASSNKYRGAKAETQY	TRBJ2-5	TRBV21-1	NA
ASSYLRGTLSYEQY	TRBJ2-7	TRBV6-5	NA
ASSEYRETQY	TRBJ2-5	TRBV6-1	NA
ASSLGQPYEQY	TRBJ2-7	TRBV27	NA
ASGGGGTGPGELF	TRBJ2-2	TRBV5-4	TRBD1
ASSPMTGTGGVTQY	TRBJ2-5	TRBV18	NA
ASSPVAGGEAF	TRBJ1-1	TRBV18	NA
ASFRQGPNEKLF	TRBJ1-4	TRBV2	TRBD1
ASSGTGNWYEQY	TRBJ2-7	TRBV6-1	TRBD1
ASSKSGTGKNIQY	TRBJ2-4	TRBV23-1	TRBD1
ATSRDFDRSANEKLF	TRBJ1-4	TRBV15	NA
ASSLGTGVAKNIQY	TRBJ2-4	TRBV5-1	TRBD1
ASSFWGGLNTGELF	TRBJ2-2	TRBV5-8	NA
ASSQKSGTAEAF	TRBJ1-1	TRBV4-3	TRBD1
ASSLGGTAF	TRBJ1-1	TRBV7-6	NA
ASSSGGLNEKLF	TRBJ1-4	TRBV7-2	NA
ASSLAGGPGEQF	TRBJ2-1	TRBV5-4	TRBD2
ASSPRQSHHPTNEKLF	TRBJ1-4	TRBV7-2	NA
ASSVGAGVRTDTQY	TRBJ2-3	TRBV9	TRBD2
ASIKAGLAGDGTDTQY	TRBJ2-3	TRBV6-1	TRBD2
ASSAGGSNQPQH	TRBJ1-5	TRBV18	NA
ASSPSLAGLVEGGYT	TRBJ1-2	TRBV18	NA
ASSFSSNQPQH	TRBJ1-5	TRBV27	NA
ASSYRGGELF	TRBJ2-2	TRBV19	TRBD1
ASSQLGQGDEQY	TRBJ2-7	TRBV4-3	NA
ASSPGLAALETQY	TRBJ2-5	TRBV6-6	TRBD2
ASSSAQGAYEQY	TRBJ2-7	TRBV19	TRBD1
ASSQFYSGANVLT	TRBJ2-6	TRBV4-1	NA
ASNLIQGNTEAF	TRBJ1-1	TRBV6-1	NA
ASSWTGLKDSPLH	TRBJ1-6	TRBV7-9	TRBD1
ASSLAQGNEQF	TRBJ2-1	TRBV5-1	NA
ASSEKTGGVYEQY	TRBJ2-7	TRBV6-1	NA
ASSLVNMAVDTEAF	TRBJ1-1	TRBV5-1	NA
ASSLELRSSYEQY	TRBJ2-7	TRBV5-8	NA
ASSERVRTGNTDTQY	TRBJ2-3	TRBV6-1	TRBD1
ATSRDQGGNNQPQH	TRBJ1-5	TRBV15	TRBD1
ASSTTTGLTDTQY	TRBJ2-3	TRBV10-1	TRBD1
AQDSPNTEAF	TRBJ1-1	TRBV30	NA